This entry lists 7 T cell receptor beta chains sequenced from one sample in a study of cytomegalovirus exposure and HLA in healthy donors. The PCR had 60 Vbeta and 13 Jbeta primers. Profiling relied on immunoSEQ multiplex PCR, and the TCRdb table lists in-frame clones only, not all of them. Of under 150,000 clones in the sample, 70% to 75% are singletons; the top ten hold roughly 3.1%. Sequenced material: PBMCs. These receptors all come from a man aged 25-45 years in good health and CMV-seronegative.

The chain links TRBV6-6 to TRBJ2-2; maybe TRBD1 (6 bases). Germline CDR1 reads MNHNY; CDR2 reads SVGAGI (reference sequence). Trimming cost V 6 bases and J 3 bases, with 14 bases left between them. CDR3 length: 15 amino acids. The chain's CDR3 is CASRNREGDTGELFF. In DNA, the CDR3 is TGTGCCAGCAGAAACAGGGAAGGGGACACCGGGGAGCTGTTTTTT.

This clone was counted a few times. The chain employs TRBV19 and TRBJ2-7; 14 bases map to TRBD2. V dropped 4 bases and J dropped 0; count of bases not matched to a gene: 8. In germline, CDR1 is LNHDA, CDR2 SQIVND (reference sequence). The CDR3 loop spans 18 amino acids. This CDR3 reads CASSKGLAGVGGSYEQYF. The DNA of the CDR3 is TGTGCCAGTAGTAAGGGACTAGCGGGAGTTGGAGGCTCCTACGAGCAGTACTTC.

The CDR3 is CASTRLAQETQYF. DNA of the CDR3: TGCGCCAGCACGAGACTAGCCCAAGAGACCCAGTACTTC. The chain combines TRBV5-1 with TRBJ2-5; TRBD2 aligns across 7 bases. In germline, CDR1 is SGHRS, CDR2 YFSETQ. The CDR3 contains 13 residues. Unmatched junction bases numbered 3, after V lost 6 bases and J lost 1 base.

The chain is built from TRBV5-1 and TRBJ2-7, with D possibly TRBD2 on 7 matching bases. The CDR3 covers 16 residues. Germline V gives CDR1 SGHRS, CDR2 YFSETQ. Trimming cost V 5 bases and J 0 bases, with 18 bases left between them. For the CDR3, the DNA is TGCGCCAGCAGGGCTGGGGGGGGCAAAAGCTCCTACGAGCAGTACTTC. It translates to CASRAGGGKSSYEQYF.

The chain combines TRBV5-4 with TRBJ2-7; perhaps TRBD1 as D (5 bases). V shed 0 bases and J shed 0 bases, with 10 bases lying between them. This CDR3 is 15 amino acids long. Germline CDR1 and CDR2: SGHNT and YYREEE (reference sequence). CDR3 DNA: TGTGCCAGCAGCTTGGGACAGCAACGCTCCTACGAGCAGTACTTC. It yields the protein CASSLGQQRSYEQYF.

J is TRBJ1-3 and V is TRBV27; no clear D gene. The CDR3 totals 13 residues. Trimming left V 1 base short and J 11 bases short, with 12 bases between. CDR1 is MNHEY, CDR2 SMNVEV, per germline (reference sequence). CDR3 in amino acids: CASSLYPQSSIYF. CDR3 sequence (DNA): TGTGCCAGCAGTTTATACCCCCAGTCGTCCATATATTTT.

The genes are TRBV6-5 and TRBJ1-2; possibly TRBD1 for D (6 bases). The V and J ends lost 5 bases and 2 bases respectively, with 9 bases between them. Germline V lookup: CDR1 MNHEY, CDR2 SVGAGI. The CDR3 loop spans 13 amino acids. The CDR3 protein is CASSPGVNYGYTF. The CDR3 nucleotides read TGTGCCAGCAGTCCAGGGGTAAACTATGGCTACACCTTC.